This T cell receptor beta chain was recovered during a study of memory CD4+ T cells and cytomegalovirus serostatus. V dropped 4 bases and J dropped 0 bases, with 13 bases sitting between them. Germline-derived CDR1 and CDR2 are MGHRA and YSYEKL. This CDR3 is 15 amino acids long. Measured with immunoSEQ multiplex PCR; TCRdb has only the in-frame clones, and not every one. The sample includes about 50,000 clones, about four fifths of them seen just once. Single viable CD3+CD4+CD8-CD45RO+ cells were sorted as the memory CD4+ T cells. Sequenced sample: memory CD4+ T cells from blood. This chain links TRBV4-1 with TRBJ2-7, with D possibly being TRBD1 (6 bases). The source of this sequence is an adult in good health and CMV-seronegative. CDR3 in DNA: TGCGCCAGCAGCCTACAGGGTGGTGGCTCCTACGAGCAGTACTTC. Translated: CASSLQGGGSYEQYF.